The rows below give T cell receptor beta chains drawn from one sample of a study of cytomegalovirus exposure and HLA in healthy donors. Assay used: immunoSEQ multiplex PCR; TCRdb lists only in-frame clones, some missing. There are fewer than 110,000 clones in the sample; more than 70% occur only once, and about 8% lies in the top ten. Source material: PBMCs. The receptors stem from a man younger than 45 in good health and CMV-seronegative. The CDR3 runs from the conserved cysteine through the conserved F or W. A D gene is named only where the DNA matches it firmly. Where a row states a size, it is once, few, many or the class of an expanded clone; other rows omit it.

TRBD2	TRBV6-5	-	TRBJ2-1	TGTGCCAGCATTAGCGGGACCTCCAATGAGCAGTTCTTC	CASISGTSNEQFF
-	TRBV4-1	-	TRBJ1-1	TGCGCCAGCAGCCAAGATTCCGGGACTGCGAACACTGAAGCTTTCTTT	CASSQDSGTANTEAFF
TRBD2	TRBV11-2	-	TRBJ2-7	TGTGCCAGCACAGTAGCGGGAGTCCGCTACGAGCAGTACTTC	CASTVAGVRYEQYF
TRBD2	TRBV7-9	once	TRBJ2-1	TGTGCCAGCAGCTCGCGAAACCTAGCGGGAAATGAGCAGTTCTTC	CASSSRNLAGNEQFF
-	TRBV29-1	-	TRBJ1-4	TGCAGCGTTGAAACAGGAGTTAATGAAAAACTGTTTTTT	CSVETGVNEKLFF
TRBD2	TRBV5-1	-	TRBJ2-2	TGCGCCAGCAGCTTGGAGGGACTAGTCTCGACCGGGGAGCTGTTTTTT	CASSLEGLVSTGELFF
TRBD2	TRBV5-1	-	TRBJ2-1	TGCGCCAGCAGCTTGGAAAGCGGGAGTGAGCAGTTCTTC	CASSLESGSEQFF
TRBD2	TRBV25-1	-	TRBJ2-2	TGTGCCAGCAGTTCCCGGACTAGCGGGACCACTAACACCGGGGAGCTGTTTTTT	CASSSRTSGTTNTGELFF
TRBD2	TRBV10-3	-	TRBJ2-4	TGTGCCATCAGTGAAGGACTAGCGGGAAACATTCAGTACTTC	CAISEGLAGNIQYF
-	TRBV5-4	few	TRBJ1-6	TGTGCCAGCAGCCGTACAGGGATTTGGTCACCCCTCCACTTT	CASSRTGIWSPLHF
TRBD1	TRBV7-8	-	TRBJ2-1	TGTGCCAGCAACCCCCACAGGGGCTCCTACAATGAGCAGTTCTTC	CASNPHRGSYNEQFF
-	TRBV5-6	-	TRBJ2-7	TGTGCCAGCAGCATGAACGGGGAGCAGTACTTC	CASSMNGEQYF
-	TRBV28	-	TRBJ2-7	TGTGCCAGCAGTCGACAGATCCTGAGACCCTACGAGCAGTACTTC	CASSRQILRPYEQYF
TRBD1	TRBV4-1	once	TRBJ2-2	TGCGCCAGCAGCCTCCGCGGGACAGGGATAACCGGGGAGCTGTTTTTT	CASSLRGTGITGELFF
TRBD1	TRBV7-2	-	TRBJ2-7	TGTGCCAGCAGCTTAGAGACAGGGTTCTACGAGCAGTACTTC	CASSLETGFYEQYF
TRBD1	TRBV6-4	once	TRBJ2-3	TGTGCCAGCAGCCCTGGGACAGGGGGCACAGATACGCAGTATTTT	CASSPGTGGTDTQYF
-	TRBV19	-	TRBJ1-2	TGTGCCAGTAGTATAGATCTGACAGGCAATTATGGCTACACCTTC	CASSIDLTGNYGYTF
-	TRBV9	few	TRBJ1-1	TGTGCCAGCAGCGTAGGAGGGATGAGTACTGAAGCTTTCTTT	CASSVGGMSTEAFF
TRBD2	TRBV19	-	TRBJ2-7	TGTGCCAGTACGTCCGGGACTAGCGGATCCGGACCTGCCTACGAGCAGTACTTC	CASTSGTSGSGPAYEQYF
TRBD1	TRBV5-1	-	TRBJ1-1	TGCGCCAGCAGCTGGACAGGGGCTCGCACTGAAGCTTTCTTT	CASSWTGARTEAFF
TRBD1	TRBV4-1	many	TRBJ2-7	TGCGCCAGCAGCCAAGAACCTGGGACAGAGAACTACGAGCAGTACTTC	CASSQEPGTENYEQYF
-	TRBV30	-	TRBJ2-4	TGTGCCTGGAGTGTCTCAGGGGCCAAAAACATTCAGTACTTC	CAWSVSGAKNIQYF
-	TRBV6-1	-	TRBJ1-5	TGTGCCAGCAGTGTACAGGGACGGAGAGCCAATCAGCCCCAGCATTTT	CASSVQGRRANQPQHF
-	TRBV6-4	-	TRBJ2-3	TGTGCCAGCAGTGACTCACATGACACTAGCACAGATACGCAGTATTTT	CASSDSHDTSTDTQYF
-	TRBV21-1	-	TRBJ2-1	TGTGCCAGCATCAAAAGGCGAAAGGGAGATGAGCAGTTCTTC	CASIKRRKGDEQFF
-	TRBV7-2	once	TRBJ2-3	TGTGCCAGCAGACCGGGGGTCATCACAGATACGCAGTATTTT	CASRPGVITDTQYF
TRBD2	TRBV10-3	-	TRBJ2-5	TGTGCCATCAGTGAGTCGAGTAGTAGCGGGGGCCAAGAGACCCAGTACTTC	CAISESSSSGGQETQYF
TRBD1	TRBV27	-	TRBJ1-5	TGTGCCAGCAGTTTTACAGGGGGCGGTCAGCCCCAGCATTTT	CASSFTGGGQPQHF